The 32 T cell receptor beta chains below come from one sample, sequenced in a study of blood T cells in healthy people across ages. Primed by a sample-barcoded 5' primer and a J-beta primer mix, a second PCR proceeded for roughly 6 to 12 cycles. TCRdb ran MiXCR on the 5' RACE reads and lists one entry per CDR3 protein. Counted here are just over 800,000 distinct CDR3 sequences, 62% occurring once; the ten biggest clones make up about 30%. The sample was blood. These receptors all come from a man aged 30 to 39 in good health.

The J gene is TRBJ2-2, the V gene TRBV29-1; 11 bases match TRBD1. Germline lookup yields CDR1 SQVTM and CDR2 ANQGSEA. V gave up 7 bases and J gave up 5 bases; unmatched junction bases: 3. CDR3 size: 13 residues. This CDR3 reads CSGTGGLTGELFF. The CDR3 nucleotides read TGCAGCGGGACAGGGGGCTTGACCGGGGAGCTGTTTTTT.

The chain recombines TRBV10-3 with TRBJ2-4; TRBD2 aligns across 7 bases. The assigned J gene may be wrong: the sequence end matches TRBJ2-7 better. The CDR3 loop spans 15 amino acids. Germline loops: CDR1 ENHRY, CDR2 SYGVKD. CDR3 protein: CAISESASGTYEQYF. The CDR3 bases are TGTGCCATCAGTGAGTCTGCTAGCGGAACCTACGAGCAGTACTTC.

This clonotype has a handful of counts. The chain carries TRBV12-3 or TRBV12-4 and TRBJ2-4, with D tentatively TRBD1 (6 bases). V was shortened by 1 base and J by 4 bases, with 8 bases between the two germline ends. CDR3 length: 14 residues. The CDR3 spells CASSLDGQKNIQYF. The CDR3, as DNA: TGTGCCAGCAGTTTAGACGGACAGAAAAACATTCAGTACTTC.

This clonotype was observed a handful of times. The chain has TRBV21-1 and TRBJ1-2; the table's D gene call, TRBD1, was not cross checked with the DNA. TRBV21-1 is a listed pseudogene. The CDR3 has 23 amino acids. Written as DNA, the CDR3 is TGTGCCAGCAGCAAAGGTCTGGGGACAGTGTACGAGGAGGAGGTCAGAACAGCGGGTGGCTACACCTTC. Its protein product is CASSKGLGTVYEEEVRTAGGYTF.

Notes on this clonotype: A much larger clone differs from this one at a single base, so this may be a read error. The J gene is TRBJ2-7, the V gene TRBV2; 10 bases align to TRBD1. CDR3 length equals 12 residues. J lost 3 bases, V lost 8 bases, and 1 base had no gene match. Germline CDR1 and CDR2: SNHLY and FYNNEI. This chain's CDR3 is CASGDRGYEQYF. The CDR3 DNA reads TGTGCCAGCGGGGACAGGGGCTACGAGCAGTACTTC.

Notes on this clonotype: A read error may explain this, as a much larger clone is one base away. This rearrangement joins TRBV29-1 to TRBJ2-5, with D tentatively TRBD1 (6 bases). V was cut by 4 bases and J by 11 bases, with 23 bases left in between. The CDR3 is made up of 14 amino acids. Germline-derived CDR1 and CDR2 are SQVTM and ANQGSEA. DNA for the CDR3: TGCAGCGTTGTTACCGGTATAAGGGGGAATGAGCAGTACTTC. The encoded protein is CSVVTGIRGNEQYF.

The chain is built from TRBV28 and TRBJ2-7; 12 bases are shared with TRBD1. Germline V CDR1 and CDR2: MDHEN, SYDVKM. CDR3 length: 19 residues. With V trimmed by 2 bases and J by 7 bases, 18 bases remained unmatched. The CDR3 reads CASSLGAALPGQGAWEQYF. CDR3 sequence (DNA): TGTGCCAGCAGTTTAGGAGCCGCTTTGCCGGGACAGGGGGCCTGGGAGCAGTACTTC.

A few counts support this clonotype. The V call is TRBV6-6, the J call TRBJ1-4, with D uncertain. The germline V gene has CDR1 MNHNY and CDR2 SVGAGI (reference sequence). Trimming left V 6 bases short and J 8 bases short, with 7 bases between. This CDR3 is 11 amino acids long. The CDR3 coding sequence is TGTGCCAGCAGGGGTAACGAAAAACTGTTTTTT. It is translated as CASRGNEKLFF.

The chain is built from TRBV5-1 and TRBJ2-7; 13 bases agree with TRBD2. The J call may be in error: the DNA end matches TRBJ2-1 better. This CDR3 is 15 amino acids long. Germline loops: CDR1 SGHRS, CDR2 YFSETQ. As DNA, the CDR3 is TGCGCCAGCAGCTTTCGGACTAGCGGGGGCCCTGAGCAGTTCTTC. Protein: CASSFRTSGGPEQFF.

The V call is TRBV20-1, the J call TRBJ2-7; D uncertain. There are 12 residues in the CDR3. From germline, CDR1 is DFQATT and CDR2 SNEGSKA (reference sequence). V gave up 6 bases and J gave up 2 bases, with 11 bases separating them. The CDR3: CSAEEPTYEQYF. CDR3 coding DNA: TGCAGTGCCGAGGAGCCCACCTACGAGCAGTACTTC.

This clonotype was counted a few times. The genes are TRBV7-2 and TRBJ2-7, with no clear D. Germline lookup yields CDR1 SGHTA and CDR2 FQGNSA. V lost 1 base to trimming and J lost 0 bases, with 10 bases between them. This CDR3 has 15 residues. CDR3 loop: CASSLVVQFSYEQYF. CDR3 DNA sequence: TGTGCCAGCAGCTTAGTGGTACAGTTCTCCTACGAGCAGTACTTC.

Only a few counts were recorded for this clonotype. The chain carries TRBV28 and TRBJ1-1; 7 bases line up with TRBD1. The J segment lost 4 bases and the V segment lost 6 bases, leaving 5 bases of the junction unmatched. The CDR3 is 13 residues long. The germline V gene has CDR1 MDHEN and CDR2 SYDVKM. CDR3 sequence: CASSANRGTEAFF. CDR3 bases: TGTGCCAGCAGCGCCAACAGGGGCACTGAAGCTTTCTTT. The full variable domain, its missing parts supplied by reference TRBV28 and TRBJ1-1, is DVKVTQSSRYLVKRTGEKVFLECVQDMDHENMFWYRQDPGLGLRLIYFSYDVKMKEKGDIPEGYSVSREKKERFSLILESASTNQTSMYLCASSANRGTEAFFGQGTRLTVV.

The chain combines TRBV5-1 with TRBJ2-7; D possibly corresponds to TRBD2 (5 bases). The germline V gene has CDR1 SGHRS and CDR2 YFSETQ. Trimming took 4 bases from V and 8 from J, leaving 34 bases between them. The CDR3 consists of 19 residues. CDR3 loop: CASSTGNANKGENHPKQYF. In DNA, the CDR3 is TGCGCCAGCAGCACCGGCAACGCCAACAAGGGAGAGAACCATCCAAAGCAGTACTTC. The variable domain in full, with the rest retrieved from reference TRBV5-1 and TRBJ2-7, is KAGVTQTPRYLIKTRGQQVTLSCSPISGHRSVSWYQQTPGQGLQFLFEYFSETQRNKGNFPGRFSGRQFSNSRSEMNVSTLELGDSALYLCASSTGNANKGENHPKQYFGPGTRLTVT.

This clonotype was picked up a small number of times. The chain carries TRBV7-2 and TRBJ2-7; perhaps TRBD1 as D (5 bases). Per germline, CDR1 SGHTA and CDR2 FQGNSA. Deletions cut 7 bases from V and 0 bases from J, with 13 bases between. The CDR3 length is 14 residues. CDR3 residues: CASNLGPSSYEQYF. The CDR3 DNA reads TGTGCCAGCAACTTGGGGCCTAGCTCCTACGAGCAGTACTTC.

The J gene is TRBJ2-1, the V gene TRBV9, with 10 bases aligning to TRBD2. Per germline, CDR1 SGDLS and CDR2 YYNGEE. The V and J ends lost 0 bases and 5 bases, in that order; junction bases with no gene match: 2. CDR3 length equals 15 residues. CDR3 loop: CASSVGGLANNEQFF. CDR3 bases: TGTGCCAGCAGCGTAGGGGGACTAGCGAACAATGAGCAGTTCTTC.

This chain joins TRBV27 and TRBJ1-5, with unresolved D. CDR1 is MNHEY and CDR2 is SMNVEV in the germline V gene (reference sequence). V lost 6 bases and J 2 bases, leaving 14 bases between the germline ends. This CDR3 has 15 amino acids. DNA of the CDR3: TGTGCCAGCAGAGAGACCCCGTTCGGCAATCAGCCCCAGCATTTT. This encodes CASRETPFGNQPQHF.

There are a few counts of this clonotype. The chain carries TRBV20-1 and TRBJ1-2, with 7 bases matching TRBD1. The CDR3 length is 13 residues. V dropped 5 bases and J dropped 4; count of bases not matched to a gene: 7. Germline CDR1 reads DFQATT; CDR2 reads SNEGSKA (reference sequence). CDR3 protein: CSADRVVTYGYTF. CDR3 DNA sequence: TGCAGTGCTGACAGGGTTGTGACCTATGGCTACACCTTC.

This clonotype was found once. One end of the junction does not line up with germline, which may come from a read error. The V and J genes are TRBV7-2 and TRBJ1-6, with a possible D match to TRBD1 (5 bases). The CDR3 loop spans 16 amino acids. Germline V gene sequence: CDR1 SGHTA, CDR2 FQGNSA. The CDR3 DNA is TGTGCCAGCAGACCGCGAGGGGCAGAGGGGAATTCACCCCCCCACTTT. Protein sequence: CASRPRGAEGNSPPHF.

This chain links TRBV4-3 with TRBJ2-6; 13 bases fit TRBD2. This CDR3 comprises 19 residues. Losses at the gene ends were 4 bases for V and 1 base for J; bases not matched to a gene: 7. Germline-derived CDR1 and CDR2 are LGHNA and YSLEER. The CDR3 sequence is CASSPSTSGGISGANVLTF. The DNA for the CDR3 is TGCGCCAGCAGCCCATCGACTAGCGGGGGGATATCTGGGGCCAACGTCCTGACTTTC.

This clonotype has at least ten counts. The chain has TRBV4-3 and TRBJ2-1; TRBD1 matches 7 bases. Germline-derived CDR1 and CDR2 are LGHNA and YSLEER. The CDR3 is made up of 15 amino acids. The V gene end was trimmed by 0 bases and the J gene end by 1 base; junction bases not matched to a gene: 0. The CDR3 DNA sequence: TGCGCCAGCAGCCAAGACAGGGGGTCCTACAATGAGCAGTTCTTC. Its protein is CASSQDRGSYNEQFF.

The chain links TRBV6-5 to TRBJ2-7; D could derive from TRBD1 or TRBD2 (5 bases each). V lost 5 bases to trimming and J lost 5 bases, with 19 bases between them. The germline CDR1 and CDR2 sequences are MNHEY and SVGAGI. This CDR3 contains 15 residues. In DNA, the CDR3 is TGTGCCAGCAGTCCGCCTCGGACGGGGCGCGACGAGCAGTACTTC. Residues: CASSPPRTGRDEQYF.

The sample holds one count of this clonotype. The chain links TRBV7-9 to TRBJ1-1; no definite D call. The CDR3 extends over 11 amino acids. Germline assignment: CDR1 SEHNR and CDR2 FQNEAQ (reference sequence). Trimming stripped 4 bases from V and 6 bases from J, with 6 bases between. In nucleotides, the CDR3 is TGTGCCAGCAGCTCACTCTCTGAAGCTTTCTTT. Translation gives CASSSLSEAFF.

The J gene is TRBJ2-1, the V gene TRBV20-1; D uncertain. The ends were cut back, 6 bases at V and 6 bases at J, with 9 bases in the middle. This CDR3 spans 11 amino acids. Germline CDR1 DFQATT, CDR2 SNEGSKA (reference sequence). The CDR3 DNA reads as TGCAGTGCCCCCTGGGGCAATGAGCAGTTCTTC. This translates into CSAPWGNEQFF.

The chain carries TRBV7-2 and TRBJ2-4; D unclear. CDR3 length: 14 amino acids. V lost 2 bases, J lost 8 bases, and 13 bases lay in between. CDR1 and CDR2 (germline): SGHTA, FQGNSA. DNA for the CDR3: TGTGCCAGCAGCTTATATTCAGTAGGAGACATTCAGTACTTC. Translating gives CASSLYSVGDIQYF.

This clonotype was found once. The J gene is TRBJ1-2, the V gene TRBV2, with D possibly matching TRBD1 (6 bases). V lost 2 bases to trimming and J lost 4 bases, with 14 bases between them. CDR3 size: 15 residues. Per germline, CDR1 SNHLY and CDR2 FYNNEI. The CDR3 here is CASSEKTGRGYGYTF. In DNA form, the CDR3 reads TGTGCCAGCAGTGAAAAAACAGGGCGCGGCTATGGCTACACCTTC.

The chain employs TRBV2 and TRBJ1-5, with D maybe TRBD1 (6 bases). V lost 7 bases and J lost 3, with 10 bases in between. In germline, CDR1 is SNHLY, CDR2 FYNNEI. This CDR3 has 13 residues. The CDR3 here is CASMDRHNQPQHF. The CDR3 DNA sequence: TGTGCCAGCATGGACAGACACAATCAGCCCCAGCATTTT.

As regards this clonotype: It may be a read error: a sequence one base away is much more abundant. The V and J genes are TRBV20-1 and TRBJ2-5, with 8 bases fitting TRBD1. V lost 5 bases to trimming and J lost 11 bases; unmatched junction nucleotides: 19. The CDR3 runs to 15 residues. Germline V gene lookup returns CDR1 DFQATT and CDR2 SNEGSKA (reference sequence). In DNA, the CDR3 is TGCAGTGCTCAAGGGACGGACAGGGCCATCAATGAGCAGTACTTC. Protein sequence: CSAQGTDRAINEQYF.

This clonotype was picked up a small number of times. The chain uses TRBV12-3 or TRBV12-4 and TRBJ2-7; 8 nucleotides align to TRBD1. The V segment lost 7 bases and the J segment 3 bases; nucleotides outside the gene matches: 5. CDR3 length: 13 amino acids. The CDR3 sequence is CASMGQAFYEQYF. CDR3 in DNA: TGTGCCAGCATGGGACAGGCCTTCTACGAGCAGTACTTC.

The V call is TRBV5-5, the J call TRBJ2-5; no firm D call. The closer fit of TRBJ2-7 to the DNA end suggests the J call may be wrong. CDR1 is SGHKS and CDR2 is YYEKEE in the germline V gene (reference sequence). The CDR3 spans 14 residues. CDR3 bases: TGTGCCAGCAGCTTGGTGGTCGGTGGAAACGAGCAGTACTTC. Its protein is CASSLVVGGNEQYF.

This clonotype was counted once. J is TRBJ2-7 and V is TRBV27, with a weak D call TRBD1 (5 bases). In germline, CDR1 is MNHEY, CDR2 SMNVEV (reference sequence). The CDR3 loop spans 14 amino acids. Trimming shortened V by 6 bases and J by 0 bases, and 12 bases separated the two germline ends. CDR3 sequence: CASSPDSNSYEQYF. CDR3 coding DNA: TGTGCCAGCAGCCCAGACAGCAACTCCTACGAGCAGTACTTC.

This clonotype has a handful of counts. This rearrangement joins TRBV28 to TRBJ2-5; the D is unclear. CDR3 size: 15 residues. Germline V gene sequence: CDR1 MDHEN, CDR2 SYDVKM. V was trimmed by 3 bases and J by 1 base, leaving 12 bases between them. CDR3 sequence (DNA): TGTGCCAGCAGTTTTGGCGGAGCTCTCCAAGAGACCCAGTACTTC. Protein sequence: CASSFGGALQETQYF.

The chain combines TRBV7-2 with TRBJ1-2, with a weak D call TRBD1 (5 bases). Trimming stripped 5 bases from V and 12 bases from J, with 19 bases between. Germline V CDR1 and CDR2: SGHTA, FQGNSA. The CDR3 sequence is 13 residues long. CDR3 nucleotides: TGTGCCAGCAGCCCCGATCTGACAGCCAGGAACACCTTC. Its protein is CASSPDLTARNTF.